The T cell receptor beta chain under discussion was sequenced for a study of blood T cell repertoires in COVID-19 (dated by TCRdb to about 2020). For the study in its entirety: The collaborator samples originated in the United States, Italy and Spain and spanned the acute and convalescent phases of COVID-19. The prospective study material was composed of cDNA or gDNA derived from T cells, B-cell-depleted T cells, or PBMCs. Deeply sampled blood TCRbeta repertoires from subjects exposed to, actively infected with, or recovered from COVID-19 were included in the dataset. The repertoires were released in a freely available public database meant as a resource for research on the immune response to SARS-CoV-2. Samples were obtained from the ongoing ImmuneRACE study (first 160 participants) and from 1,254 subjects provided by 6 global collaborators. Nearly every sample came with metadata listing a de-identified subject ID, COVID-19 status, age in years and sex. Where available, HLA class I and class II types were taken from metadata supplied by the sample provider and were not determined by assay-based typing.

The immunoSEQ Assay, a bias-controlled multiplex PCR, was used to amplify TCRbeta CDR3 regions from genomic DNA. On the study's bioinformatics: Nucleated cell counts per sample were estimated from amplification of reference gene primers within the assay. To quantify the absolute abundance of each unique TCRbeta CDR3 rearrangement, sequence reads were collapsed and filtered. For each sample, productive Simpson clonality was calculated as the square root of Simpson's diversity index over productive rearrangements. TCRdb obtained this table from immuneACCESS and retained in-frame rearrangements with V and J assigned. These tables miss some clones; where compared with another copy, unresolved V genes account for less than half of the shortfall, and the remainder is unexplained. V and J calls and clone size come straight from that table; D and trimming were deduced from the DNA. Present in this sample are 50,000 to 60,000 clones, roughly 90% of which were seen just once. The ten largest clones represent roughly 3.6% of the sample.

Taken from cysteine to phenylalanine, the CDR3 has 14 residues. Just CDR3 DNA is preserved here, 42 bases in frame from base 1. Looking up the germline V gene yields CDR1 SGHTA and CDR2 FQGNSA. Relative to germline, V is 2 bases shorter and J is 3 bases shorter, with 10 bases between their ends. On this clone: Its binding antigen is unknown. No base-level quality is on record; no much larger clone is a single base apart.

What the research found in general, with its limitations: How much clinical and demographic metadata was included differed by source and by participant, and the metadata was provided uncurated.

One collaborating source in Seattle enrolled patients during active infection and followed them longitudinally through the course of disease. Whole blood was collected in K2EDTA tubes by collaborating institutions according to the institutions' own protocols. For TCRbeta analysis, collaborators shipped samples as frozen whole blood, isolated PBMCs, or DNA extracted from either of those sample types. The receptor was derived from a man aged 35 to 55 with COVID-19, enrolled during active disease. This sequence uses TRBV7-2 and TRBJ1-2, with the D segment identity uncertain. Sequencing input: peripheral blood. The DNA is TGTGCCAGCAGCTTAATGCGCGGTTACTATGGCTACACCTTC. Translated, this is CASSLMRGYYGYTF. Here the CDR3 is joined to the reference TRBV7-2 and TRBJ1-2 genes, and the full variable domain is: GAGVSQSPSNKVTEKGKDVELRCDPISGHTALYWYRQSLGQGLEFLIYFQGNSAPDKSGLPSDRFSAERTGGSVSTLTIQRTQQEDSAVYLCASSLMRGYYGYTFGSGTRLTVV.